Each of the 29 T cell receptor beta chains below was sequenced from the same sample in a study of T cells in Graves' hyperthyroidism and ophthalmopathy. RNA transcripts provided the source from which TCR beta CDR3 regions were amplified. The HTBI primer set served for first-round RT-PCR of the TCR CDR3. TCRdb analysed the multiplex PCR reads with MiXCR anew, one entry per CDR3 protein. This table holds fewer than 400,000 distinct CDR3 sequences, about an eighth found once. The sequenced sample consisted of blood. These receptors all come from a man aged 50 to 60 with Graves' ophthalmopathy.

This clonotype was counted many times. The V gene is TRBV4-1, the J gene TRBJ2-1; 13 nucleotides align to TRBD2. Germline V gives CDR1 MGHRA, CDR2 YSYEKL. The CDR3 length is 16 residues. Germline trimming cut 4 bases from V and 4 bases from J; bases unmatched to any gene: 4. Written as DNA, the CDR3 is TGCGCCAGCAGCCCCGCACTAGCGGGAGGGTACAATGAGCAGTTCTTC. This translates into CASSPALAGGYNEQFF.

The chain combines TRBV15 with TRBJ1-2; the D gene is possibly TRBD1 (5 bases). The CDR3 length is 12 residues. V lost 1 base and J lost 8, with 8 bases in between. The germline CDR1 and CDR2 sequences are LNHNV and YYDKDF (reference sequence). The CDR3 reads CATSRGRGGYTF. The CDR3 bases are TGTGCCACCAGCAGAGGACGGGGCGGCTACACCTTC.

This clonotype occurred many times. The V gene is TRBV20-1, the J gene TRBJ1-2; 9 bases are a match to TRBD1. J was trimmed by 7 bases and V by 5 bases; bases with no gene match: 11. Germline-derived CDR1 and CDR2 are DFQATT and SNEGSKA (reference sequence). This CDR3 has 14 residues. In DNA, the CDR3 is TGCAGTGCTCAAACAGGGGGCAACCCTTCTGGCTACACCTTC. This translates into CSAQTGGNPSGYTF.

This clonotype was seen ten or more times. The chain recombines TRBV12-3 or TRBV12-4 with TRBJ2-7; D call uncertain. The CDR3 sequence is 14 residues long. Trimming removed 1 base from V and 2 bases from J, with 9 bases in between. In nucleotides, the CDR3 is TGTGCCAGCAGTTTAGGGCAGGCAACCTACGAGCAGTACTTC. Translated: CASSLGQATYEQYF.

At least ten counts were recorded for this clonotype. The chain links TRBV2 to TRBJ1-5; D is undetermined. The ends were cut back, 0 bases at V and 6 bases at J, with 9 bases in the middle. The germline CDR1 and CDR2 sequences are SNHLY and FYNNEI. The CDR3 is 14 residues long. In nucleotides, the CDR3 is TGTGCCAGCAGTGAAGCCCGAGGGTTTCAGCCCCAGCATTTT. Translation: CASSEARGFQPQHF.

In its sample, this clonotype was seen many times. V gene TRBV20-1 combines with J gene TRBJ2-2; D is perhaps TRBD2 (5 bases). The CDR3 runs 15 residues. Germline V CDR1 and CDR2: DFQATT, SNEGSKA (reference sequence). V shed 2 bases and J shed 2 bases, with 12 bases lying between them. This CDR3 is CSARPDGGNTGELFF. Written as DNA, the CDR3 is TGCAGTGCTAGACCCGACGGAGGAAACACCGGGGAGCTGTTTTTT.

The V call is TRBV7-2, the J call TRBJ1-3; weak D call: TRBD1 (6 bases). Trimming took off 5 bases at V and 4 bases at J, with 12 bases between the two ends. The CDR3 spans 14 residues. Germline CDR1 reads SGHTA; CDR2 reads FQGNSA. CDR3 in amino acids: CASSPRGLGNTIYF. Here the CDR3 DNA reads TGTGCCAGCAGCCCGAGGGGGTTGGGAAACACCATATATTTT.

In its sample, this clonotype was seen many times. V is TRBV20-1 and J is TRBJ2-7, with 8 bases lining up with TRBD2. This CDR3 region has 14 residues. Germline V gives CDR1 DFQATT, CDR2 SNEGSKA (reference sequence). Unmatched junction bases numbered 13, after V lost 5 bases and J lost 7 bases. The CDR3 is CSAEPFGGAGEQYF. DNA for the CDR3: TGCAGTGCTGAACCTTTCGGGGGGGCCGGGGAGCAGTACTTC.

This clonotype was observed a few times. The chain combines TRBV19 with TRBJ2-2; 7 bases line up with TRBD1. V dropped 6 bases and J dropped 2; count of bases not matched to a gene: 3. Germline values: CDR1 LNHDA, CDR2 SQIVND (reference sequence). The CDR3 runs 14 residues. The CDR3 reads CASRTGANTGELFF. CDR3 bases: TGTGCCAGTAGAACAGGGGCCAACACCGGGGAGCTGTTTTTT.

Comments on this clonotype: A much larger clone sits a single nucleotide away, making a read error possible. The chain joins TRBV12-3 or TRBV12-4 to TRBJ2-3; perhaps TRBD2 as D (5 bases). The CDR3 spans 16 residues. V was trimmed by 5 bases and J by 3 bases, leaving 18 bases between them. The CDR3 DNA follows: TGTGCCAGCAGTCTCCAACTAGACACAACAACAGATACGCAGTATTTT. Amino acids: CASSLQLDTTTDTQYF.

The sample holds many counts of this clonotype. J is TRBJ1-2 and V is TRBV20-1, with a possible D match to TRBD1 (6 bases). Germline V lookup: CDR1 DFQATT, CDR2 SNEGSKA (reference sequence). This CDR3 spans 10 amino acids. V shed 6 bases and J shed 8 bases, with 10 bases lying between them. CDR3 sequence: CSAHGQGYTF. DNA for the CDR3: TGCAGTGCACACGGACAGGGCTACACCTTC.

This clonotype occurred a few times. V and J are TRBV12-3 or TRBV12-4 and TRBJ2-7; 8 bases are shared with TRBD1. J was trimmed by 6 bases and V by 1 base; bases with no gene match: 2. There are 13 residues in the CDR3. CDR3 loop: CASSLGTGSEQYF. Written as DNA, the CDR3 is TGTGCCAGCAGTTTAGGGACAGGGTCCGAGCAGTACTTC.

The chain carries TRBV5-8 and TRBJ1-2; TRBD1 matches at 7 bases. This CDR3 is 14 amino acids long. With 4 bases clipped from V and 2 bases from J, the junction kept 5 bases outside the gene matches. The V gene's germline CDR1 is SGHTS and CDR2 YDEGEE. CDR3 protein: CASSHQGVNYGYTF. As DNA, the CDR3 is TGTGCCAGCAGCCACCAGGGGGTGAACTATGGCTACACCTTC. The variable domain in full, with the rest retrieved from reference TRBV5-8 and TRBJ1-2, is EAGVTQSPTHLIKTRGQQATLRCSPISGHTSVYWYQQALGLGLQFLLWYDEGEERNRGNFPPRFSGRQFPNYSSELNVNALELEDSALYLCASSHQGVNYGYTFGSGTRLTVV.

The CDR3 loop is CASSPRPSSGNTIYF. CDR3 DNA: TGTGCCAGCAGCCCCCGTCCCAGCTCTGGAAACACCATATATTTT. This sequence joins TRBV9 and TRBJ1-3; no firm D call. V lost 4 bases and J 0 bases, leaving 11 bases between the germline ends. Germline assignment: CDR1 SGDLS and CDR2 YYNGEE. The CDR3 has 15 residues.

This clonotype turned up a few times. This chain uses TRBV15 with TRBJ1-3, with D perhaps TRBD1 (6 bases). The CDR3 runs 17 residues. Germline V CDR1 and CDR2: LNHNV, YYDKDF (reference sequence). Trimming left V 2 bases short and J 5 bases short, with 19 bases between. The CDR3 sequence: CATSRLRQATSRNTIYF. CDR3 DNA sequence: TGTGCCACCAGCAGACTACGACAGGCAACCAGCAGAAACACCATATATTTT.

In its sample, this clonotype was seen many times. The rearrangement joins TRBV18 to TRBJ2-7, with 7 bases matching TRBD1. The V gene's germline CDR1 is KGHSH and CDR2 LQKENI. Losses at the gene ends were 2 bases for V and 7 bases for J; bases not matched to a gene: 11. The CDR3 sequence is 15 residues long. This CDR3 reads CASSPTSTGRREQYF. The CDR3 DNA follows: TGTGCCAGCTCACCAACCTCGACAGGGCGGCGGGAGCAGTACTTC.

The chain is built from TRBV28 and TRBJ1-5; D not resolved. The CDR3 loop spans 14 amino acids. Germline V gene sequence: CDR1 MDHEN, CDR2 SYDVKM. Trimming shortened V by 3 bases and J by 3 bases, and 9 bases separated the two germline ends. CDR3 sequence reads: CASSFIDTNQPQHF. CDR3 sequence (DNA): TGTGCCAGCAGTTTTATTGACACCAATCAGCCCCAGCATTTT.

This clonotype was recorded a few times. V and J are TRBV12-3 or TRBV12-4 and TRBJ1-1; no definite D call. This CDR3 has 11 residues. CDR3 residues: CAGGYDTEAFF. The CDR3 nucleotides read TGTGCGGGAGGGTATGACACTGAAGCTTTCTTT.

This clonotype has ten or more counts. The V and J genes are TRBV15 and TRBJ2-7, with TRBD1 matching over 8 bases. Germline trimming cut 2 bases from V and 5 bases from J; bases unmatched to any gene: 5. CDR3 length equals 14 residues. Looked up from germline, CDR1 is LNHNV and CDR2 is YYDKDF (reference sequence). Written as DNA, the CDR3 is TGTGCCACCAGCAGATCGACAGGGGCTGACGAGCAGTACTTC. Translating gives CATSRSTGADEQYF.

This clonotype was detected many times. This chain connects TRBV11-2 to TRBJ2-7; 9 positions agree with TRBD2. Trimming took 4 bases from V and 4 from J; bases not matched to a gene: 14. The CDR3 contains 17 residues. CDR1 is SGHAT, CDR2 FQNNGV, per germline. CDR3 DNA: TGTGCCAGCAGCTCCACCCATCTAGCGGGAAGTGGGTACGAGCAGTACTTC. Amino acids: CASSSTHLAGSGYEQYF.

This clonotype has at least ten counts. The V gene is TRBV5-1, the J gene TRBJ1-6; 7 nucleotides line up with TRBD1. The CDR3 extends over 16 amino acids. The ends lost 4 bases at V and 8 bases at J; junction bases unmatched: 12. From germline, CDR1 is SGHRS and CDR2 YFSETQ. As DNA, the CDR3 is TGCGCCAGCAGCATAGACAGGGCCGGCGTTGATTCACCCCTCCACTTT. Translation gives CASSIDRAGVDSPLHF. Drawing the rest from reference TRBV5-1 and TRBJ1-6, the complete variable domain is KAGVTQTPRYLIKTRGQQVTLSCSPISGHRSVSWYQQTPGQGLQFLFEYFSETQRNKGNFPGRFSGRQFSNSRSEMNVSTLELGDSALYLCASSIDRAGVDSPLHFGNGTRLTVT.

This clonotype has a count of ten or more. This chain links TRBV28 with TRBJ2-5; 7 positions agree with TRBD2. There are 14 residues in the CDR3. Per the germline V gene, CDR1 is MDHEN and CDR2 is SYDVKM. The ends lost 5 bases at V and 5 bases at J; junction bases unmatched: 8. CDR3 sequence (DNA): TGTGCCAGCAGTCCCACCCTCGGGGGGGAGACCCAGTACTTC. Encoded protein: CASSPTLGGETQYF.

J is TRBJ2-1 and V is TRBV10-2, with 7 bases fitting TRBD2. Germline CDR1 and CDR2: WSHSY and SAAADI. V gave up 3 bases and J gave up 4 bases; unmatched junction bases: 12. The CDR3 has 17 residues. CDR3 in amino acids: CASSDFGVGGSYNEQFF. The CDR3 DNA reads as TGCGCCAGCAGTGATTTCGGTGTGGGAGGGAGTTACAATGAGCAGTTCTTC.

There are a few counts of this clonotype. The chain links TRBV9 to TRBJ2-5; tentative D call: TRBD2 (5 bases). The CDR3 is 13 residues long. CDR1 and CDR2 (germline): SGDLS, YYNGEE. V shed 1 base and J shed 4 bases, with 8 bases lying between them. The CDR3 DNA follows: TGTGCCAGCAGCGTATTGGGGAGAGAGACCCAGTACTTC. Translation: CASSVLGRETQYF.

This clonotype was counted many times. The rearrangement uses TRBV12-3 or TRBV12-4 and TRBJ2-2, with D perhaps TRBD1 (7 bases). V was pared by 3 bases and J by 6 bases, with 17 bases between. This CDR3 comprises 16 residues. The CDR3 region is CASSFFQGEVSGELFF. As DNA, the CDR3 is TGTGCCAGCAGTTTTTTTCAGGGGGAGGTCTCCGGGGAGCTGTTTTTT.

The rearrangement joins TRBV6-4 to TRBJ1-4; D gene uncertain. The CDR3 loop spans 14 amino acids. Germline CDR1 MRHNA, CDR2 SNTAGT. V shed 10 bases and J shed 3 bases, with 15 bases lying between them. The CDR3 sequence: CATPRSRANEKLFF. The CDR3 nucleotides read TGTGCCACCCCAAGGAGTCGGGCTAATGAAAAACTGTTTTTT.

This clonotype has ten or more counts. The chain has TRBV18 and TRBJ1-1, with D maybe TRBD1 (6 bases). The CDR3 contains 14 residues. V was pared by 1 base and J by 0 bases, with 6 bases between. In germline, CDR1 is KGHSH, CDR2 LQKENI. The DNA of the CDR3 is TGTGCCAGCTCACCACAGGGGGTGAACACTGAAGCTTTCTTT. It is translated as CASSPQGVNTEAFF.

About this clonotype itself: Sequence at one end of the junction differs from germline and may be a read error. The chain recombines TRBV6-1 with TRBJ2-2, with a weak D call TRBD2 (6 bases). The CDR3 consists of 15 residues. CDR1 and CDR2 from the germline V gene are MNHNS and SASEGT. This chain's CDR3 is CAGSEVSGNTGELFF. The CDR3 nucleotides read TGTGCCGGCAGTGAGGTTAGCGGGAACACCGGGGAGCTGTTTTTT.

The chain couples TRBV7-2 to TRBJ2-1; D not certain. The CDR3 extends over 12 amino acids. Germline V CDR1 and CDR2: SGHTA, FQGNSA. Trimming pared 5 bases from V and 6 bases from J, leaving 8 bases between. CDR3 sequence (DNA): TGTGCCAGCAGCAAAGAATTCAATGAGCAGTTCTTC. Its translation: CASSKEFNEQFF. Based on the CDR3 plus reference TRBV7-2 and TRBJ2-1, the full variable domain is GAGVSQSPSNKVTEKGKDVELRCDPISGHTALYWYRQSLGQGLEFLIYFQGNSAPDKSGLPSDRFSAERTGGSVSTLTIQRTQQEDSAVYLCASSKEFNEQFFGPGTRLTVL.